This T cell receptor (beta chain) was identified during a study of blood T cell repertoires in COVID-19 (dated by TCRdb to 2020 to 2021). Concerning the study at large: Collaborator samples came from the United States, Italy and Spain and covered acute and convalescent phases of COVID-19. Subjects who had been exposed to COVID-19, were actively infected with it, or had recovered from it provided the deeply sampled blood TCRbeta repertoires that made up the dataset. The repertoires were released in a freely available public database meant as a resource for research on the immune response to SARS-CoV-2. The sample metadata nearly always contained a de-identified subject ID, COVID-19 status, age in years and sex. The prospective study material was composed of cDNA or gDNA derived from T cells, B-cell-depleted T cells, or PBMCs. Samples came from the ongoing ImmuneRACE study (first 160 participants) plus 1,254 subjects from 6 global collaborators. Where available, HLA class I and class II types were taken from metadata supplied by the sample provider and were not determined by assay-based typing. General study outcomes and caveats: The quantity of clinical and demographic metadata differed by source and by participant and was supplied without curation.

CDR1 and CDR2 are read off the germline V gene as SGDLS and YYNGEE. At the junction V is shortened by 0 bases and J by 1 base; bases outside the gene matches: 2. The CDR3 goes from the cysteine to the phenylalanine over 15 residues. Here the CDR3 DNA is all that survives: 45 bases in frame from base 1. TCRbeta CDR3 regions were amplified from genomic DNA by means of the immunoSEQ Assay, a bias-controlled multiplex PCR. The paper's data handling went like this. Nucleated cell counts per sample were estimated from amplification of reference gene primers within the assay. Sequence reads were collapsed and filtered to measure the absolute abundance of every unique TCRbeta CDR3 rearrangement. For each sample, productive Simpson clonality was calculated by taking the square root of Simpson's diversity index across productive rearrangements. What TCRdb holds here is the immuneACCESS table cut down to in-frame rearrangements. Part of the clones is not present; checked against another copy, under half of the missing clones reflect an unresolved V gene, and the others are unexplained. V, J and clone size are taken as reported in that table, and D and trimming were inferred from the DNA itself. The sample includes 240,000 or so clones, with around 86% observed a single time. The top ten clones comprise 1.9% of the sample.

As for this clone: Its antigen is unknown. Base qualities are not recorded, but no much larger clone differs from it by a single base.

A second Seattle source provided samples from volunteer blood donors who had recovered from COVID-19. Each collaborating institution followed its own protocols to collect whole blood in K2EDTA tubes. For TCRbeta analysis, collaborators shipped samples in one of three forms: frozen whole blood, isolated PBMCs, or DNA extracted from either of those sample types. This receptor was obtained from a man between 25 and 39 years old who had recovered from COVID-19. The specimen sequenced was peripheral blood. Rearrangement joined TRBV9 to TRBJ1-1, with 8 central nucleotides matching TRBD1. CDR3 reads: CASSVAGGTNTEAFF. The DNA is TGTGCCAGCAGCGTAGCAGGGGGCACGAACACTGAAGCTTTCTTT.